The entry that follows covers one TCR beta chain sequence. The antigen remains undetermined. Clones were read by immunoSEQ multiplex PCR, and TCRdb kept only the in-frame ones, dropping some. The sample records some 16,000 clones, 80% to 90% being singletons. This entry is derived from a study of OX40 agonist ivuxolimab in advanced cancers. Notes on the study in general: At 0.1 to 3.0 mg/kg, CD4+ and CD8+ blood T cells expanded clonally by week 6.

There are 15 residues in the CDR3. The V end was cut by 4 bases, the J end by 0 bases, with 13 bases between. Germline V gene sequence: CDR1 SGHRS, CDR2 YFSETQ. The chain links TRBV5-1 to TRBJ1-1; D not certain. This receptor was obtained from an adult with an advanced solid tumor such as melanoma, head and neck, liver or kidney cancer. The sequencing used CD4+ or CD8+ T cells sorted from blood, collected in a trial of the OX40 agonist ivuxolimab. CDR3 DNA: TGCGCCAGCAGCATAGCCTCCAACATGAACACTGAAGCTTTCTTT. It codes for CASSIASNMNTEAFF.